The 24 T cell receptor beta chains reported below all come from one sample, sequenced in a study of blood T cells in healthy people across ages. Through a sample-barcoded 5' primer and a J-beta primer mix, a second PCR was run for roughly 6 to 12 cycles. TCRdb redid the calling of the 5' RACE reads with MiXCR, one entry per CDR3 protein. Found here are approximately 820,000 distinct CDR3 sequences, under 45% of them singletons; the top ten hold around 21%. The sample taken for sequencing was blood. Every receptor here comes from a man aged 55 to 70 in good health.

This clonotype came up many times. The V gene is TRBV10-3, the J gene TRBJ2-2; 7 bases fit TRBD2. Germline trimming cut 6 bases from V and 6 bases from J; bases unmatched to any gene: 10. Germline V gene sequence: CDR1 ENHRY, CDR2 SYGVKD. This CDR3 region has 15 residues. CDR3 in DNA: TGTGCCATCAGCGACCCCGGACTAGTAGCCGGGGAGCTGTTTTTT. It codes for CAISDPGLVAGELFF.

This clonotype was recorded a few times. The chain links TRBV5-6 to TRBJ2-1, with TRBD1 identical over 8 bases. CDR3 size: 14 residues. Germline V gives CDR1 SGHDT, CDR2 YYEEEE. V shed 1 base, J shed 7 bases, and the junction held 4 bases outside the gene matches. The DNA of the CDR3 is TGTGCCAGCAGCTTGCGCGGACAGGGAAATGAGCAGTTCTTC. Its protein product is CASSLRGQGNEQFF. The entire variable domain, with the rest obtained from reference TRBV5-6 and TRBJ2-1, is as follows: DAGVTQSPTHLIKTRGQQVTLRCSPKSGHDTVSWYQQALGQGPQFIFQYYEEEERQRGNFPDRFSGHQFPNYSSELNVNALLLGDSALYLCASSLRGQGNEQFFGPGTRLTVL.

The V and J genes are TRBV28 and TRBJ1-6; 7 nucleotides match TRBD1. Germline V CDR1 and CDR2: MDHEN, SYDVKM. The junction had 7 bases not matched to a gene; V was cut back by 6 bases and J by 5 bases. This CDR3 has 15 residues. The CDR3 spells CASRSGGWDNSPLHF. The CDR3 coding sequence is TGTGCCAGCAGATCAGGGGGTTGGGATAATTCACCCCTCCACTTT. The full variable domain, in which reference TRBV28 and TRBJ1-6 provide the parts outside the CDR3, is DVKVTQSSRYLVKRTGEKVFLECVQDMDHENMFWYRQDPGLGLRLIYFSYDVKMKEKGDIPEGYSVSREKKERFSLILESASTNQTSMYLCASRSGGWDNSPLHFGNGTRLTVT.

The chain carries TRBV27 and TRBJ1-3; weak D call: TRBD1 (5 bases). This CDR3 spans 16 amino acids. Germline CDR1 MNHEY, CDR2 SMNVEV (reference sequence). The ends were cut back, 4 bases at V and 3 bases at J, with 16 bases in the middle. The CDR3 sequence is CASSSTGTGFGNTIYF. Written as DNA, the CDR3 is TGTGCCAGCAGTTCAACCGGGACCGGCTTTGGAAACACCATATATTTT.

The V gene is TRBV4-3, the J gene TRBJ2-3, with D possibly matching TRBD2 (6 bases). Trimming took off 4 bases at V and 8 bases at J, with 16 bases between the two ends. CDR1 is LGHNA and CDR2 is YSLEER in the germline V gene. The CDR3 length is 14 residues. The CDR3 DNA follows: TGCGCCAGCAGCCCGGGAGTGCCCCCCTTTACGCAGTATTTT. It is translated as CASSPGVPPFTQYF.

The chain is built from TRBV7-2 and TRBJ2-5; a weak D match, TRBD1 (6 bases). The ends were cut back, 5 bases at V and 4 bases at J, with 14 bases in the middle. CDR3 size: 14 residues. Germline V gene sequence: CDR1 SGHTA, CDR2 FQGNSA. The CDR3: CASSRNRDGETQYF. CDR3 in DNA: TGTGCCAGCAGCCGAAACAGGGATGGAGAGACCCAGTACTTC.

There are a few counts of this clonotype. This chain connects TRBV7-2 to TRBJ2-3; 15 nucleotides match TRBD2. CDR1 is SGHTA, CDR2 FQGNSA, per germline. The CDR3 sequence is 16 residues long. The junction had 3 bases not matched to a gene; V was cut back by 5 bases and J by 3 bases. Written as DNA, the CDR3 is TGTGCCAGCAGCGCCGGACTAGCGGGGGGGACAGATACGCAGTATTTT. Its translation: CASSAGLAGGTDTQYF.

This clonotype was seen more than once but under ten times. The chain couples TRBV24-1 to TRBJ2-7; D may be TRBD1 (6 bases). V lost 0 bases to trimming and J lost 4 bases, with 18 bases between them. This CDR3 is built from 17 residues. Germline CDR1 is KGHDR and CDR2 is SFDVKD. CDR3 nucleotides: TGTGCCACCAGTGATTTGCCAACAGGGCGTAGAAAATACGAGCAGTACTTC. Translating it yields CATSDLPTGRRKYEQYF.

This chain links TRBV25-1 with TRBJ1-2; 7 positions match TRBD1. The germline CDR1 and CDR2 sequences are MGHDK and SYGVNS. The CDR3 runs 13 residues. V lost 2 bases to trimming and J lost 6 bases; unmatched junction nucleotides: 3. The CDR3 bases are TGTGCCAGCAGTGAAGGAGGGGGCAATGGCTACACCTTC. Translated: CASSEGGGNGYTF.

The J gene is TRBJ1-6, the V gene TRBV2, with D maybe TRBD1 (6 bases). The CDR3 contains 17 residues. Looked up from germline, CDR1 is SNHLY and CDR2 is FYNNEI. V shed 2 bases and J shed 0 bases, with 11 bases lying between them. CDR3 loop: CASSERGPSSYNSPLHF. The CDR3 nucleotides are TGTGCCAGCAGTGAACGGGGGCCCTCCTCCTATAATTCACCCCTCCACTTT.

V gene TRBV20-1 combines with J gene TRBJ2-2, with D possibly being TRBD2 (5 bases). The ends were cut back, 5 bases at V and 1 base at J, with 11 bases in the middle. The CDR3 runs 14 residues. Germline V lookup: CDR1 DFQATT, CDR2 SNEGSKA (reference sequence). Here the CDR3 reads CSAEKDWNTGELFF. The CDR3 DNA sequence: TGCAGTGCTGAAAAGGACTGGAACACCGGGGAGCTGTTTTTT.

This clonotype was seen many times. V is TRBV5-1 and J is TRBJ2-1, with D unclear. From germline, CDR1 is SGHRS and CDR2 YFSETQ. CDR3 length equals 16 residues. V was trimmed by 0 bases and J by 2 bases, leaving 12 bases between them. CDR3 nucleotides: TGCGCCAGCAGCTTGGCGGGTAGGGCTGCCTACAATGAGCAGTTCTTC. Protein product: CASSLAGRAAYNEQFF. Based on the CDR3 plus reference TRBV5-1 and TRBJ2-1, the full variable domain is KAGVTQTPRYLIKTRGQQVTLSCSPISGHRSVSWYQQTPGQGLQFLFEYFSETQRNKGNFPGRFSGRQFSNSRSEMNVSTLELGDSALYLCASSLAGRAAYNEQFFGPGTRLTVL.

The rearrangement links TRBV29-1 to TRBJ2-1, with 9 nucleotides matching TRBD2. Germline assignment: CDR1 SQVTM and CDR2 ANQGSEA. V was clipped by 4 bases and J by 6 bases; unmatched bases: 10. The CDR3 is 15 amino acids. The CDR3 DNA reads as TGCAGCGTTGCGACTTGGCGGGGGGGTATCAATGAGCAGTTCTTC. Amino acids: CSVATWRGGINEQFF.

The chain links TRBV11-2 to TRBJ1-2; weak D call: TRBD1 (5 bases). CDR3 length equals 16 residues. Trimming took off 2 bases at V and 4 bases at J, with 17 bases between the two ends. The germline gives CDR1 SGHAT, CDR2 FQNNGV. The CDR3 coding sequence is TGTGCCAGCAGCTTACAACAGGTTCCGACTCGCTATGGCTACACCTTC. Its protein product is CASSLQQVPTRYGYTF.

This sequence joins TRBV11-3 and TRBJ2-7, with TRBD2 matching over 15 bases. Looked up from germline, CDR1 is SGHNT and CDR2 is YENEEA. The ends lost 4 bases at V and 6 bases at J; junction bases unmatched: 7. The CDR3 consists of 16 residues. CDR3 amino acids: CASSSGLAGGTSEQYF. The CDR3, as DNA: TGTGCCAGCAGCTCGGGACTAGCGGGGGGTACGTCCGAGCAGTACTTC.

V usage is TRBV3-1 and J usage is TRBJ2-7; D might be TRBD1 (6 bases). Trimming shortened V by 5 bases and J by 5 bases, and 16 bases separated the two germline ends. CDR3 length: 14 residues. Germline V CDR1 and CDR2: LGHDT, YNNKEL (reference sequence). CDR3 in amino acids: CASSSQTRGHEQYF. DNA of the CDR3: TGTGCCAGCAGCTCCCAGACCAGGGGACACGAGCAGTACTTC.

The chain uses TRBV21-1 and TRBJ2-7; the tabulated D call, TRBD1, remains unverified against the DNA. TRBV21-1 is flagged as a pseudogene. The CDR3 runs to 17 residues. The CDR3 DNA follows: TGTGCCAGCAGCTCTCAGGCCATGTTAGGACAGGGAGAGGAGCAGTACTTC. It specifies CASSSQAMLGQGEEQYF.

This chain links TRBV6-5 with TRBJ2-7; D gene ambiguous. With 6 bases removed from V and 0 bases from J, the gap between germline ends came to 15 bases. From germline, CDR1 is MNHEY and CDR2 SVGAGI. This CDR3 is 15 amino acids long. Here the CDR3 reads CASRSVAGHSYEQYF. The CDR3, as DNA: TGTGCCAGCAGGTCCGTAGCAGGCCACTCCTACGAGCAGTACTTC.

The rearrangement uses TRBV7-2 and TRBJ2-1; 13 bases align to TRBD2. The length of the CDR3 is 17 residues. The germline V gene encodes CDR1 SGHTA and CDR2 FQGNSA. V dropped 5 bases and J dropped 4; count of bases not matched to a gene: 8. The CDR3 loop is CASSMTSGGPYYNEQFF. Here the CDR3 DNA reads TGTGCCAGCAGCATGACTAGCGGGGGGCCTTATTACAATGAGCAGTTCTTC.

This clonotype was counted only a few times. The rearrangement uses TRBV20-1 and TRBJ2-5; 11 nucleotides align to TRBD2. V gave up 6 bases and J gave up 1 base; unmatched junction bases: 4. In germline, CDR1 is DFQATT, CDR2 SNEGSKA (reference sequence). The CDR3 runs 14 residues. CDR3 loop: CSARLAGFQETQYF. CDR3 in DNA: TGCAGTGCGCGACTAGCGGGGTTCCAAGAGACCCAGTACTTC.

V usage is TRBV12-3 or TRBV12-4 and J usage is TRBJ2-7, with TRBD1 identical over 9 bases. Losses at the gene ends were 5 bases for V and 5 bases for J; bases not matched to a gene: 13. This CDR3 comprises 16 residues. The CDR3 here is CASSEGTGSLRDEQYF. CDR3 DNA sequence: TGTGCCAGCAGTGAAGGGACAGGGTCTCTGAGGGACGAGCAGTACTTC.

This clonotype was found a few times. This chain links TRBV10-1 with TRBJ1-4; TRBD1 matches at 11 bases. The V gene's germline CDR1 is WNHNN and CDR2 SYGVQD (reference sequence). Losses at the gene ends were 6 bases for V and 8 bases for J; bases not matched to a gene: 5. The CDR3 spans 14 residues. The CDR3 coding sequence is TGCGCCAGCAGCCCGGGACAGGGGGAGGAAAAACTGTTTTTT. It yields the protein CASSPGQGEEKLFF.

This rearrangement joins TRBV20-1 to TRBJ1-5; D is perhaps TRBD1 (5 bases). The germline V gene has CDR1 DFQATT and CDR2 SNEGSKA (reference sequence). V was shortened by 3 bases and J by 5 bases, with 17 bases between the two germline ends. This CDR3 region has 15 residues. CDR3 sequence (DNA): TGCAGTGCTAGGACAGCCACGGGTCCGGATCAGCCCCAGCATTTT. It is translated as CSARTATGPDQPQHF.

The genes are TRBV5-5 and TRBJ2-3; no firm D call. V lost 7 bases and J lost 0, with 24 bases in between. The CDR3 runs to 18 residues. Per germline, CDR1 SGHKS and CDR2 YYEKEE (reference sequence). The chain's CDR3 is CASARRQTVVLSTDTQYF. CDR3 sequence (DNA): TGTGCCAGCGCCCGGCGCCAGACCGTTGTCCTTAGCACAGATACGCAGTATTTT.